Below, 32 T cell receptor beta chains from the same sample are listed, as sequenced in a study of blood T cell repertoires in COVID-19. TCRdb's table, derived via immunoSEQ multiplex PCR, lists solely in-frame clones and lacks some. The sample has roughly 100,000 clones, 91% seen once; the top ten hold 3.5% to 4.5%. Input material: peripheral blood. These receptors all stem from a man younger than 35 with acute or convalescent COVID-19.

The CDR3 coding sequence is TGTGCCAGCAGTAACGGAGGGGATGAAAAACTGTTTTTT. It translates to CASSNGGDEKLFF. The genes are TRBV2 and TRBJ1-4, with D tentatively TRBD1 (5 bases). With 5 bases removed from V and 6 bases from J, the gap between germline ends came to 10 bases. Germline V gene lookup returns CDR1 SNHLY and CDR2 FYNNEI. This CDR3 is built from 13 residues. Full variable domain (missing parts from reference TRBV2 and TRBJ1-4): EPEVTQTPSHQVTQMGQEVILRCVPISNHLYFYWYRQILGQKVEFLVSFYNNEISEKSEIFDDQFSVERPDGSNFTLKIRSTKLEDSAMYFCASSNGGDEKLFFGSGTQLSVL.

V gene TRBV4-1 combines with J gene TRBJ1-6; D may be TRBD1 (5 bases). V was cut by 0 bases and J by 5 bases, with 14 bases left in between. The CDR3 loop spans 17 amino acids. In germline, CDR1 is MGHRA, CDR2 YSYEKL. CDR3 protein: CASSQDFGRVNNSPLHF. CDR3 nucleotides: TGCGCCAGCAGCCAAGATTTCGGCAGGGTAAATAATTCACCCCTCCACTTT.

This clone is medium-sized by share. The chain has TRBV29-1 and TRBJ1-1; TRBD1 matches at 7 bases. Germline V CDR1 and CDR2: SQVTM, ANQGSEA. The CDR3 totals 13 residues. V lost 7 bases to trimming and J lost 8 bases; unmatched junction nucleotides: 13. CDR3 loop: CSGEATGSGEAFF. In DNA, the CDR3 is TGCAGCGGAGAGGCGACAGGGAGCGGGGAAGCTTTCTTT.

The chain joins TRBV6-6 to TRBJ1-2, with D uncertain. The germline V gene has CDR1 MNHNY and CDR2 SVGAGI (reference sequence). Trimming removed 2 bases at V and 4 bases at J, with 8 bases between. This CDR3 is built from 13 residues. For the CDR3, the DNA is TGTGCCAGCAGTTACGGAGACGGCTATGGCTACACCTTC. This gives the protein CASSYGDGYGYTF.

Worth noting for this clone: A read error may produce the germline difference seen at one junction end. J is TRBJ2-5 and V is TRBV12-3 or TRBV12-4; D might be TRBD1 (5 bases). The CDR3 totals 11 residues. CDR3 nucleotide sequence: TGTGCCAGCAGTTTTAGGAGACAGATCAACTTC. Protein: CASSFRRQINF.

The V gene is TRBV4-2, the J gene TRBJ2-7, with D maybe TRBD1 (6 bases). Trimming left V 1 base short and J 6 bases short, with 13 bases between. CDR1 is LGHNA and CDR2 is YNFKEQ in the germline V gene. The CDR3 is 14 amino acids. CDR3 in DNA: TGTGCCAGCAGCCAAGTGGGGGCCTCGGGCGAGCAGTACTTC. It translates to CASSQVGASGEQYF.

The rearrangement links TRBV6-4 to TRBJ2-3, with 8 bases identical to TRBD1. V was pared by 6 bases and J by 1 base, with 6 bases of the junction left unmatched. Germline V lookup: CDR1 MRHNA, CDR2 SNTAGT. The CDR3 totals 15 residues. In DNA, the CDR3 is TGTGCCAGCAGCCTAGGACAGGGCGGCACAGATACGCAGTATTTT. Amino acids: CASSLGQGGTDTQYF.

V and J are TRBV18 and TRBJ2-7; 8 nucleotides line up with TRBD1. Losses at the gene ends were 7 bases for V and 2 bases for J; bases not matched to a gene: 10. The CDR3 covers 15 residues. Germline V gene lookup returns CDR1 KGHSH and CDR2 LQKENI. The CDR3 DNA reads TGTGCCAGCTACCTTTCCGGGACAGGTCCCTACGAGCAGTACTTC. This gives the protein CASYLSGTGPYEQYF. Full variable domain (rest looked up from reference TRBV18 and TRBJ2-7): NAGVMQNPRHLVRRRGQEARLRCSPMKGHSHVYWYRQLPEEGLKFMVYLQKENIIDESGMPKERFSAEFPKEGPSILRIQQVVRGDSAAYFCASYLSGTGPYEQYFGPGTRLTVT.

This chain uses TRBV9 with TRBJ1-4; no firm D call. Trimming removed 0 bases from V and 8 bases from J, with 17 bases in between. The length of the CDR3 is 16 residues. Germline lookup yields CDR1 SGDLS and CDR2 YYNGEE. CDR3 sequence: CASSVDRGRGGEKLFF. DNA for the CDR3: TGTGCCAGCAGCGTAGACCGTGGCCGCGGCGGCGAAAAACTGTTTTTT.

This clone was found once. The J gene is TRBJ1-4, the V gene TRBV3-1 (or the pseudogene TRBV3-2), with TRBD1 as a possible D gene (5 bases). V lost 1 base, J lost 6 bases, and 30 bases lay in between. CDR1 is LGHDT and CDR2 is YNNKEL in the germline V gene (reference sequence). This CDR3 is 21 amino acids long. The CDR3 region has the DNA TGTGCCAGCAGCCAAGTAGCAACCTGGGGCCGCTACCGAAGGGTGGATGAAAAACTGTTTTTT. Its protein product is CASSQVATWGRYRRVDEKLFF.

V is TRBV5-6 and J is TRBJ1-4, with D unclear. The germline V and J ends were trimmed by 0 bases and 0 bases, with 9 bases remaining between them. The CDR3 loop spans 16 amino acids. The germline CDR1 and CDR2 sequences are SGHDT and YYEEEE. In DNA, the CDR3 is TGTGCCAGCAGCTTGGCCCCGAGGACAACTAATGAAAAACTGTTTTTT. Translating gives CASSLAPRTTNEKLFF.

The chain is built from TRBV10-1 and TRBJ1-1; D call uncertain. CDR1 is WNHNN, CDR2 SYGVQD, per germline (reference sequence). This CDR3 is built from 14 residues. V shed 5 bases and J shed 1 base, with 11 bases lying between them. CDR3 DNA sequence: TGCGCCAGCAGTCCGGGAAGATGGAACACTGAAGCTTTCTTT. Translated: CASSPGRWNTEAFF.

V is TRBV7-2 and J is TRBJ2-7; 8 bases line up with TRBD2. Unmatched junction bases numbered 12, after V lost 5 bases and J lost 6 bases. Germline V gene lookup returns CDR1 SGHTA and CDR2 FQGNSA. This CDR3 spans 15 amino acids. In nucleotides, the CDR3 is TGTGCCAGCAGCGAGACCCTGGGACTAGAGGTCGAGCAGTACTTC. Amino acid sequence: CASSETLGLEVEQYF.

The chain carries TRBV12-5 and TRBJ2-3; TRBD2 matches at 7 bases. The J segment lost 5 bases and the V segment lost 1 base, leaving 6 bases of the junction unmatched. The CDR3 is made up of 15 amino acids. In germline, CDR1 is LGHNT, CDR2 FRNRAP. In nucleotides, the CDR3 is TGTGCTAGTGGTTTGGGACTAGCTGGAGGAGATACGCAGTATTTT. Protein product: CASGLGLAGGDTQYF.

The J gene is TRBJ2-1, the V gene TRBV30; no clear D gene. Trimming pared 0 bases from V and 2 bases from J, leaving 5 bases between. CDR1 and CDR2 from the germline V gene are GTSNPN and SVGIG (reference sequence). This CDR3 is 13 amino acids long. The DNA of the CDR3 is TGTGCCTGGAGTGTACTCCCCTACAATGAGCAGTTCTTC. Protein product: CAWSVLPYNEQFF. The full variable domain, its missing parts supplied by reference TRBV30 and TRBJ2-1, is SQTIHQWPATLVQPVGSPLSLECTVEGTSNPNLYWYRQAAGRGLQLLFYSVGIGQISSEVPQNLSASRPQDRQFILSSKKLLLSDSGFYLCAWSVLPYNEQFFGPGTRLTVL.

The rearrangement uses TRBV28 and TRBJ1-2; the match to TRBD1 covers 8 bases. Germline CDR1 reads MDHEN; CDR2 reads SYDVKM. Unmatched junction bases numbered 9, after V lost 5 bases and J lost 7 bases. The CDR3 is 14 residues long. CDR3 sequence: CASSAGQVGFGYTF. The CDR3, as DNA: TGTGCCAGCAGTGCGGGACAGGTTGGTTTTGGCTACACCTTC.

This chain joins TRBV7-8 and TRBJ2-4; D is unresolved. Germline values: CDR1 SGHVS, CDR2 FQNEAQ. The germline V and J ends were trimmed by 4 bases and 5 bases, with 18 bases remaining between them. The CDR3 loop spans 16 amino acids. CDR3 bases: TGTGCCAGCAGCTCCAACCCACAGATTAACCAAAACATTCAGTACTTC. This codes for CASSSNPQINQNIQYF.

This clone occurred once. This rearrangement joins TRBV19 to TRBJ2-7; the match to TRBD1 covers 7 bases. Germline CDR1 is LNHDA and CDR2 is SQIVND (reference sequence). V lost 5 bases and J lost 6; bases outside the gene matches: 10. The CDR3 contains 14 residues. The CDR3 DNA reads as TGTGCCAGTAGTCCTAGACAGGGTCAGGGCGAGCAGTACTTC. Residues: CASSPRQGQGEQYF.

This chain uses TRBV28 with TRBJ1-4; D is possibly TRBD1 (5 bases). The V and J ends lost 3 bases and 7 bases respectively, with 9 bases between them. Germline lookup yields CDR1 MDHEN and CDR2 SYDVKM. CDR3 size: 13 residues. CDR3 amino acids: CASSFDGGEKLFF. In nucleotides, the CDR3 is TGTGCCAGCAGTTTTGACGGGGGTGAAAAACTGTTTTTT.

The genes are TRBV3-1 (or the pseudogene TRBV3-2) and TRBJ2-1; no reliable D call. V was shortened by 3 bases and J by 0 bases, with 3 bases between the two germline ends. The CDR3 totals 13 residues. CDR1 LGHDT and CDR2 YNNKEL come from the germline V gene (reference sequence). The CDR3 sequence: CASSQSSYNEQFF. The CDR3 DNA reads TGTGCCAGCAGCCAGAGCTCCTACAATGAGCAGTTCTTC.

The V call is TRBV18, the J call TRBJ2-7, with D possibly matching TRBD1 (5 bases). V was trimmed by 4 bases and J by 4 bases, leaving 26 bases between them. This CDR3 is built from 18 residues. Germline assignment: CDR1 KGHSH and CDR2 LQKENI. CDR3 sequence reads: CASSRFDLTGVGPYEQYF. CDR3 bases: TGTGCCAGCTCACGTTTCGACTTGACTGGGGTGGGGCCTTACGAGCAGTACTTC.

V is TRBV5-5 and J is TRBJ1-3, with TRBD1 identical over 7 bases. Trimming removed 4 bases from V and 1 base from J; junction bases left unmatched: 8. Germline CDR1 SGHKS, CDR2 YYEKEE (reference sequence). This CDR3 contains 16 residues. CDR3 DNA sequence: TGTGCCAGCAGCCGGAGTAGGGGGCAATCTGGAAACACCATATATTTT. Translating gives CASSRSRGQSGNTIYF. Full variable domain (missing parts from reference TRBV5-5 and TRBJ1-3): DAGVTQSPTHLIKTRGQQVTLRCSPISGHKSVSWYQQVLGQGPQFIFQYYEKEERGRGNFPDRFSARQFPNYSSELNVNALLLGDSALYLCASSRSRGQSGNTIYFGEGSWLTVV.

The chain carries TRBV14 and TRBJ2-7, with 8 positions matching TRBD1. This CDR3 has 15 amino acids. Germline values: CDR1 SGHDN, CDR2 FVKESK. V lost 1 base to trimming and J lost 0 bases; unmatched junction nucleotides: 2. CDR3 region: CASSQVGQASYEQYF. The CDR3 DNA follows: TGTGCCAGCAGCCAAGTGGGACAGGCCTCCTACGAGCAGTACTTC.

This clone was recorded once. This chain connects TRBV2 to TRBJ2-5; 10 bases align to TRBD2. The CDR3 runs 16 residues. The germline CDR1 and CDR2 sequences are SNHLY and FYNNEI. Trimming removed 2 bases from V and 4 bases from J; junction bases left unmatched: 7. CDR3: CASSEKLGLAAETQYF. DNA of the CDR3: TGTGCCAGCAGTGAAAAGCTCGGACTAGCGGCAGAGACCCAGTACTTC.

Worth noting for this clone: This specimen includes other DNA sequences encoding the same CDR3. The chain couples TRBV24-1 to TRBJ2-7; 7 bases match TRBD2. The CDR3 spans 14 residues. Germline CDR1 and CDR2: KGHDR and SFDVKD. Trimming at V came to 7 bases and at J to 3 bases, leaving 8 bases not matched to a gene. Written as DNA, the CDR3 is TGTGCCACCAGCGTTGGTGGCGGGAGCTACGAGCAGTACTTC. Translation gives CATSVGGGSYEQYF.

The chain carries TRBV9 and TRBJ1-1, with a possible D match to TRBD1 (5 bases). This CDR3 region has 14 residues. V lost 2 bases to trimming and J lost 1 base, with 9 bases between them. Germline V gene lookup returns CDR1 SGDLS and CDR2 YYNGEE. The CDR3 DNA sequence: TGTGCCAGCAGCGTGATGGGGCCGAACACTGAAGCTTTCTTT. Its translation: CASSVMGPNTEAFF.

The chain has TRBV27 and TRBJ1-2; D perhaps matches TRBD1 (5 bases). The germline V and J ends were trimmed by 6 bases and 7 bases, with 18 bases remaining between them. The CDR3 contains 14 residues. Germline V gives CDR1 MNHEY, CDR2 SMNVEV (reference sequence). Here the CDR3 reads CASSFNPGSGGYTF. CDR3 DNA: TGTGCCAGCAGCTTCAACCCAGGGTCTGGTGGCTACACCTTC.

The chain recombines TRBV25-1 with TRBJ2-1; 7 bases match TRBD2. Germline V CDR1 and CDR2: MGHDK, SYGVNS. Trimming removed 3 bases from V and 0 bases from J; junction bases left unmatched: 5. CDR3 length: 16 residues. Written as DNA, the CDR3 is TGTGCCAGCAGTGATCCCGGGGGGAGCTCCTACAATGAGCAGTTCTTC. Its protein product is CASSDPGGSSYNEQFF.

The chain couples TRBV9 to TRBJ2-1; 9 bases map to TRBD1. With 0 bases clipped from V and 1 base from J, the junction kept 11 bases outside the gene matches. This CDR3 has 19 amino acids. CDR1 is SGDLS, CDR2 YYNGEE, per germline. CDR3 nucleotide sequence: TGTGCCAGCAGCGTAGAAGGGACAGGGTATTTTGCGTCCTACAATGAGCAGTTCTTC. It specifies CASSVEGTGYFASYNEQFF.

The chain combines TRBV6-4 with TRBJ2-7; D is possibly TRBD2 (6 bases). Trimming shortened V by 0 bases and J by 6 bases, and 9 bases separated the two germline ends. Germline V gene sequence: CDR1 MRHNA, CDR2 SNTAGT. The CDR3 runs 13 residues. The CDR3 is CASSDSQGGEQYF. CDR3 coding DNA: TGTGCCAGCAGTGACTCGCAGGGAGGCGAGCAGTACTTC.

This rearrangement joins TRBV7-2 to TRBJ2-7; 13 positions agree with TRBD2. Trimming at V came to 2 bases and at J to 1 base, leaving 2 bases not matched to a gene. CDR1 and CDR2 (germline): SGHTA, FQGNSA. This CDR3 comprises 16 residues. CDR3 region: CASSLTGLAGSYEQYF. The DNA of the CDR3 is TGTGCCAGCAGCTTAACGGGACTAGCGGGATCCTACGAGCAGTACTTC. Using reference TRBV7-2 and TRBJ2-7 for the parts outside the CDR3, the full variable domain is GAGVSQSPSNKVTEKGKDVELRCDPISGHTALYWYRQSLGQGLEFLIYFQGNSAPDKSGLPSDRFSAERTGGSVSTLTIQRTQQEDSAVYLCASSLTGLAGSYEQYFGPGTRLTVT.

This clone was counted once. CDR3 in amino acids: CASSFRGEQFF. The CDR3 region has the DNA TGTGCCAGCAGCTTTCGAGGTGAGCAGTTCTTC. The chain uses TRBV11-2 and TRBJ2-1; no clear D. This CDR3 is 11 amino acids long. V lost 3 bases and J lost 9, with 6 bases in between. Germline assignment: CDR1 SGHAT and CDR2 FQNNGV.